The clone carrying this TCR beta chain was seen a few times. What it recognizes is unknown. These data belong to a study of T cell repertoires in ileal Crohn's disease. Overall study context: Operated complications were stricturing disease (approximately 61%) and penetrating disease (about 40%). The M0 sample came from the inflamed ileal portion of the resected specimen.

Study results and caveats: Compared with non-smokers, active smokers at surgery showed more clonal expansions.

The sample's time point: inflamed ileum from the surgical specimen. The CDR3 consists of 13 residues. V was pared by 3 bases and J by 2 bases, with 7 bases between. Germline V lookup: CDR1 MNHEY, CDR2 SMNVEV (reference sequence). Produced via immunoSEQ multiplex PCR; TCRdb's table is partial and in-frame only. In the table there are some 6,000 clones, 80% of which are singletons. Material: ileal tissue. This chain connects TRBV27 to TRBJ1-1; D is unresolved. The TCR originated in an adult with Crohn's disease. CDR3: CASSFSHNTEAFF. The CDR3 bases are TGTGCCAGCAGTTTTTCTCACAACACTGAAGCTTTCTTT.